Following are 21 T cell receptor beta chains from one sample sequenced in a study of T cell repertoires in cytomegalovirus infection. No antigen has been assigned to these receptors. Each CDR3 protein is one row after TCRdb ran MiXCR on the reads. The sample records some 900,000 distinct CDR3 sequences, 30% to 35% being singletons. Sequencing was performed on cultured CD8+ T cells from PBMCs, taken from culture after CMV antigen stimulation. Receptors were obtained from a human donor in good health (CMV status not recorded). Some clones in this sample may be carry-over from other donors' samples.

V is TRBV27 and J is TRBJ1-1; D is unresolved. Germline V CDR1 and CDR2: MNHEY, SMNVEV (reference sequence). The V end lost 0 bases, the J end lost 4 bases, and 6 bases lay between the germline ends. This CDR3 has 13 amino acids. CDR3 protein: CASSLSAATEAFF. In DNA, the CDR3 is TGTGCCAGCAGTTTATCGGCAGCCACTGAAGCTTTCTTT.

A few counts support this clonotype. The CDR3 DNA is TGTGCCAGCAGTCCAAACTTCCCAGGTACAGTCGACACCTTC. Its translation is CASSPNFPGTVDTF. The V call is TRBV12-3 or TRBV12-4, the J call TRBJ1-2; D not certain. The CDR3 totals 14 residues. V was shortened by 5 bases and J by 12 bases, with 22 bases between the two germline ends.

A few counts support this clonotype. This rearrangement joins TRBV7-2 to TRBJ1-2, with unresolved D. V was clipped by 8 bases and J by 3 bases, with 19 bases between them. This CDR3 is built from 15 residues. The germline V gene has CDR1 SGHTA and CDR2 FQGNSA. The CDR3 nucleotides read TGTGCCAGCCACGGACCCGAGGGTTCGTACTATGGCTACACCTTC. Translation gives CASHGPEGSYYGYTF.

This clonotype came up many times. The chain couples TRBV19 to TRBJ1-1; 8 nucleotides agree with TRBD1. Germline lookup yields CDR1 LNHDA and CDR2 SQIVND (reference sequence). V lost 5 bases to trimming and J lost 5 bases; unmatched junction nucleotides: 10. The CDR3 spans 15 residues. In DNA form, the CDR3 reads TGTGCCAGTAGTCTAACAGGGGGACCGGGGACTGAAGCTTTCTTT. Its protein is CASSLTGGPGTEAFF.

The chain has TRBV5-8 and TRBJ1-3; D is unclear. V was shortened by 5 bases and J by 4 bases, with 7 bases between the two germline ends. CDR1 is SGHTS and CDR2 is YDEGEE in the germline V gene. This CDR3 has 12 residues. CDR3 DNA sequence: TGTGCCAGCAGTGATGAAGGAAACACCATATATTTT. Protein product: CASSDEGNTIYF.

This clonotype was counted at least ten times. The V and J genes are TRBV7-8 and TRBJ2-3; D is undetermined. This CDR3 has 17 residues. The germline V gene encodes CDR1 SGHVS and CDR2 FQNEAQ. Trimming pared 1 base from V and 4 bases from J, leaving 18 bases between. The CDR3: CASSLGTTYRQSDTQYF. CDR3 bases: TGTGCCAGCAGCTTAGGGACGACGTACCGTCAGTCAGATACGCAGTATTTT. The whole variable domain, remainder taken from reference TRBV7-8 and TRBJ2-3, is GAGVSQSPRYKVAKRGQDVALRCDPISGHVSLFWYQQALGQGPEFLTYFQNEAQLDKSGLPSDRFFAERPEGSVSTLKIQRTQQEDSAVYLCASSLGTTYRQSDTQYFGPGTRLTVL.

The genes are TRBV7-3 and TRBJ1-1, with 7 nucleotides matching TRBD1. V lost 5 bases and J lost 4; bases outside the gene matches: 4. The CDR3 is made up of 13 amino acids. CDR1 is SGHTA, CDR2 FQGTGA, per germline. As DNA, the CDR3 is TGTGCCAGCAGCGACTCAGGGGGCACTGAAGCTTTCTTT. This translates into CASSDSGGTEAFF.

This clonotype came up many times. The junction shows a germline mismatch at one end, possibly a read error. The genes are TRBV12-3 or TRBV12-4 and TRBJ1-5; D not certain. The CDR3 has 14 amino acids. Here the CDR3 reads CASSLGGGNQPQHF. In DNA, the CDR3 is TGTGCCAGCAGCTTAGGAGGTGGCAATCAGCCCCAGCATTTT.

This clonotype was found a few times. Compared with germline, one end of the junction differs, possibly owing to a read error. This chain connects TRBV28 to TRBJ2-1; TRBD2 aligns across 14 bases. Germline V gene lookup returns CDR1 MDHEN and CDR2 SYDVKM. The CDR3 is 18 amino acids. The CDR3 nucleotides read TGTGCCAACAGTTTATCCTTGACTAGCGGGGGGGCCTACAATGAGCAGTTCTTC. It specifies CANSLSLTSGGAYNEQFF.

This clonotype was picked up many times. The rearrangement links TRBV7-2 to TRBJ2-3; D may match TRBD1 or TRBD2 (6 bases each). This CDR3 contains 15 residues. V lost 7 bases, J lost 0 bases, and 14 bases lay in between. The germline CDR1 and CDR2 sequences are SGHTA and FQGNSA. CDR3 residues: CASNSGATSTDTQYF. Written as DNA, the CDR3 is TGTGCCAGCAACTCGGGGGCGACTAGCACAGATACGCAGTATTTT.

Turning to this clonotype: A much larger clonotype is one base distant, so this may be a read error. The rearrangement joins TRBV7-2 to TRBJ1-3, with D maybe TRBD1 (6 bases). The germline V gene encodes CDR1 SGHTA and CDR2 FQGNSA. The germline V and J ends were trimmed by 8 bases and 2 bases, with 16 bases remaining between them. This CDR3 is 15 amino acids long. CDR3 in DNA: TGTGCCAGCTGCTCAACAGGGAGTCCTGGAAACACCATATATTTT. It yields the protein CASCSTGSPGNTIYF.

The V gene is TRBV28, the J gene TRBJ2-5; D unresolved. V was shortened by 11 bases and J by 5 bases, with 12 bases between the two germline ends. The CDR3 runs to 11 residues. Per the germline V gene, CDR1 is MDHEN and CDR2 is SYDVKM. The CDR3 region is CASHREETQYF. The CDR3 region has the DNA TGTGCCTCACATCGAGAGGAGACCCAGTACTTC.

J is TRBJ2-7 and V is TRBV12-3 or TRBV12-4; perhaps TRBD2 as D (6 bases). V lost 7 bases to trimming and J lost 5 bases, with 15 bases between them. This CDR3 is 13 amino acids long. The CDR3 sequence: CASTLGGVDEQYF. DNA for the CDR3: TGTGCCAGCACCCTTGGAGGGGTAGACGAGCAGTACTTC.

This clonotype was seen a few times. The V gene is TRBV6-1, the J gene TRBJ2-3; TRBD1 matches at 10 bases. J lost 3 bases, V lost 7 bases, and 7 bases had no gene match. The germline gives CDR1 MNHNS, CDR2 SASEGT. The CDR3 runs to 15 residues. The CDR3 protein is CASNGRQGATDTQYF. CDR3 DNA: TGTGCCAGCAACGGGAGACAGGGGGCAACAGATACGCAGTATTTT.

The chain is built from TRBV12-3 or TRBV12-4 and TRBJ2-1, with 9 bases that match TRBD2. Trimming at V came to 2 bases and at J to 6 bases, leaving 8 bases not matched to a gene. The CDR3 loop spans 16 amino acids. CDR3 region: CASSLPGLALLNEQFF. The CDR3 region has the DNA TGTGCCAGCAGTTTACCGGGACTAGCCCTCCTCAATGAGCAGTTCTTC.

The chain employs TRBV20-1 and TRBJ2-1; 10 positions match TRBD2. The CDR3 has 19 amino acids. The V gene's germline CDR1 is DFQATT and CDR2 SNEGSKA (reference sequence). Trimming at V came to 2 bases and at J to 0 bases, leaving 13 bases not matched to a gene. The CDR3 is CSARIWPSGGLSSYNEQFF. CDR3 DNA sequence: TGCAGTGCTAGAATATGGCCTAGCGGGGGCCTTAGCTCCTACAATGAGCAGTTCTTC.

The chain recombines TRBV6-2 or TRBV6-3 with TRBJ2-3; TRBD2 might be the D (5 bases). Trimming cost V 6 bases and J 2 bases, with 18 bases left between them. The length of the CDR3 is 16 residues. CDR1 is MNHEY and CDR2 is SVGEGT in the germline V gene. CDR3 amino acids: CASSFGLLPYTDTQYF. The CDR3 nucleotides are TGTGCCAGCAGCTTTGGACTTCTCCCCTACACAGATACGCAGTATTTT.

A remark on this clonotype: The junction differs from germline at one of its ends, possibly a read error. The chain recombines TRBV12-3 or TRBV12-4 with TRBJ1-2; TRBD1 matches 8 bases. This CDR3 contains 13 residues. The CDR3 here is CANTPGTGYGYTF. CDR3 coding DNA: TGTGCCAACACCCCCGGGACAGGCTATGGTTACACCTTC.

J is TRBJ2-7 and V is TRBV5-1; D is perhaps TRBD1 (6 bases). V was trimmed by 4 bases and J by 1 base, leaving 12 bases between them. The CDR3 length is 14 residues. The germline V gene has CDR1 SGHRS and CDR2 YFSETQ. The CDR3 reads CASSLDTGSYEQYV. The CDR3 region has the DNA TGCGCCAGCAGCCTTGATACAGGGTCCTACGAGCAGTACGTC.

On this clonotype itself: With a much larger clone just one base away, this may be a read error. The rearrangement links TRBV7-9 to TRBJ2-2; maybe TRBD1 (5 bases). CDR3 length: 16 residues. V shed 2 bases and J shed 7 bases, with 17 bases lying between them. Germline values: CDR1 SEHNR, CDR2 FQNEAQ (reference sequence). This CDR3 reads CASSLLRYRKGGELFF. As DNA, the CDR3 is TGTGCCAGCAGCTTACTTCGGTACAGGAAGGGCGGGGAGCTGTTTTTT. Full variable domain (remainder filled in from reference TRBV7-9 and TRBJ2-2): DTGVSQNPRHKITKRGQNVTFRCDPISEHNRLYWYRQTLGQGPEFLTYFQNEAQLEKSRLLSDRFSAERPKGSFSTLEIQRTEQGDSAMYLCASSLLRYRKGGELFFGEGSRLTVL.

V gene TRBV12-3 or TRBV12-4 combines with J gene TRBJ1-6; 9 nucleotides agree with TRBD1. The CDR3 runs 15 residues. J gave up 9 bases and V 6 bases, and 9 bases lay outside the gene matches. This CDR3 is CASSYGQGNTSPLHF. The CDR3 nucleotides read TGTGCCAGCAGCTACGGACAGGGGAATACTTCACCCCTCCACTTT.